This record looks at one T cell receptor (beta chain) sequence and its context. The antigen is undetermined. This record belongs to a study of shared clonotypes between healthy human individuals. Study-wide results and limits: Although depth was large, rarefaction showed that sequencing of the sorted subsets was incomplete. The sharing of about 5.3% of naive CD4 clonotypes was seen across a few donors.

Measured with immunoSEQ multiplex PCR; TCRdb has only the in-frame clones, and not every one. The table includes fewer than 850,000 clones, 90% detected once. This receptor was identified in a man between 18 and 35 years old in good health. Some clones in this sample may be carry-over from other donors' samples. The specimen was memory CD8+ T cells from PBMCs. This sample's subset: CD45RO+ cells pooled with CCR7-negative TemRA cells.

The CDR3 protein is CASSFPGREGPYEQYF. The CDR3 nucleotides are TGTGCCAGCAGTTTTCCGGGGCGGGAGGGCCCCTACGAGCAGTACTTC. This chain links TRBV28 with TRBJ2-7, with TRBD2 matching over 9 bases. V lost 3 bases to trimming and J lost 2 bases; unmatched junction nucleotides: 8. The CDR3 sequence is 16 residues long. The germline CDR1 and CDR2 sequences are MDHEN and SYDVKM.